These T cell receptor beta chains were read from a single sample in a study of blood T cell repertoires in COVID-19. The data were produced by immunoSEQ multiplex PCR, yet TCRdb's version contains in-frame clones alone and is incomplete. The sample has around 140,000 clones; more than 70% are singletons. Sample: peripheral blood. These receptors were taken from a man in his fifties or sixties with acute or convalescent COVID-19. The CDR3 runs from the conserved cysteine through the conserved F or W. Each record gives: clone size, J gene, V gene, D gene, CDR3 DNA, CDR3 protein. The D gene is left open where the match is weak. Clone size is shown for a subset of rows, as once, few, many or a class of expanded clone.

. | TRBJ2-2 | TRBV28 | . | TGTGCCAGCAGTTTCATCGGTCAAACCGGGGAGCTGTTTTTT | CASSFIGQTGELFF
. | TRBJ1-5 | TRBV7-2 | TRBD1 | TGTGCCAGCAGTGACAGGGGTAATCAGCCCCAGCATTTT | CASSDRGNQPQHF
. | TRBJ2-6 | TRBV4-1 | TRBD2 | TGCGCCAGCAGCCTAGGACTAGTCCGTCCTTCTGGGGCCAACGTCCTGACTTTC | CASSLGLVRPSGANVLTF
. | TRBJ1-2 | TRBV27 | TRBD1 | TGTGCCAGCAGTAAGACAGGGGGTAACTATGGCTACACCTTC | CASSKTGGNYGYTF
. | TRBJ1-4 | TRBV15 | TRBD1 | TGTGCCACCAGCAGAGATCTGGGGACAGGGGATGAAAAACTGTTTTTT | CATSRDLGTGDEKLFF
. | TRBJ1-1 | TRBV2 | . | TGTGCCAGCAGTGTGCTCCCCCCCAATAGCGCTGAAGCTTTCTTT | CASSVLPPNSAEAFF
. | TRBJ1-1 | TRBV7-2 | . | TGTGCCAGCAGCCGTGGGGCGGACCCTGGGACTGAAGCTTTCTTT | CASSRGADPGTEAFF
. | TRBJ1-4 | TRBV5-1 | . | TGCGCCAGCAGCTTGGAGCGGGGTGAAAAACTGTTTTTT | CASSLERGEKLFF
. | TRBJ2-3 | TRBV29-1 | . | TGCAGCGCTATTGGACAATCTAACACAGATACGCAGTATTTT | CSAIGQSNTDTQYF
. | TRBJ2-2 | TRBV7-6 | . | TGTGCCAGCAGCGCCCAACTTGGACAGAACACCGGGGAGCTGTTTTTT | CASSAQLGQNTGELFF
. | TRBJ2-7 | TRBV2 | . | TGTGCCAGCAGTGAGGAGTACGAGCAGTACTTC | CASSEEYEQYF
once | TRBJ1-5 | TRBV5-4 | . | TGTGCCAGCAGCTTGGAAACATTTATTAATCAGCCCCAGCATTTT | CASSLETFINQPQHF
. | TRBJ1-1 | TRBV19 | . | TGTGCCAGTAGTATAGGTACAGTCCCGGCGGCTTTCTTT | CASSIGTVPAAFF
. | TRBJ1-5 | TRBV30 | . | TGTGCCTGGAGCCCCGGGAGCCAGGGAGTCCAGCCCCAGCATTTT | CAWSPGSQGVQPQHF
. | TRBJ2-5 | TRBV19 | . | TGTGCCAGTAGTAAACTGACCGCAGGGTTGCAAGAGACCCAGTACTTC | CASSKLTAGLQETQYF
. | TRBJ2-6 | TRBV18 | TRBD1 | TGTGCCAGCTCCCTCGAGAGGACAGGGGGGACCGGGGCCAACGTCCTGACTTTC | CASSLERTGGTGANVLTF
. | TRBJ2-3 | TRBV7-7 | TRBD2 | TGTGCTAGCAGCTTGACCAGCGGGATTGGCACAGATACGCAGTATTTT | CASSLTSGIGTDTQYF
. | TRBJ1-1 | TRBV7-2 | . | TGTGCCAGCAGCTTAGCGTACAGAGGGTACACTGAAGCTTTCTTT | CASSLAYRGYTEAFF
once | TRBJ1-6 | TRBV3-1/TRBV3-2 | TRBD1 | TGTGCCAGCAGCCGGGACAGGGCGATTAGGAGTTCACCCCTCCACTTT | CASSRDRAIRSSPLHF
. | TRBJ1-1 | TRBV4-2 | . | TGTGCCAGCAGCCAAGATCCTCCGGGTTTTGGCACTGAAGCTTTCTTT | CASSQDPPGFGTEAFF
. | TRBJ2-2 | TRBV18 | TRBD2 | TGTGCCAGCTCACCGGGACTAGCGGGAGTGTCCGCGGAGCTGTTTTTT | CASSPGLAGVSAELFF
. | TRBJ2-2 | TRBV15 | TRBD2 | TGTGCCACCAGCGTTTTCGAGCGGGGAGACGACACCGGGGAGCTGTTTTTT | CATSVFERGDDTGELFF
. | TRBJ2-5 | TRBV5-1 | . | TGCGCCAGCAGCTTGCTGCGCGGCGGCCAAGAGACCCAGTACTTC | CASSLLRGGQETQYF
. | TRBJ1-2 | TRBV18 | . | TGTGCCAGCTCACCACGACAGGACTATGGCTACACCTTC | CASSPRQDYGYTF
few | TRBJ1-3 | TRBV6-5 | . | TGTGCCAGCGAGATCGAGGTCTCTGGAAACACCATATATTTT | CASEIEVSGNTIYF
. | TRBJ2-6 | TRBV5-1 | TRBD2 | TGCGCCAGCAGCCCGGCGGGGGGCTCTGGGGCCAACGTCCTGACTTTC | CASSPAGGSGANVLTF
. | TRBJ1-2 | TRBV5-8 | . | TGTGCCAGCAGCTTGGCCAAAACAGTCTATGGCTACACCTTC | CASSLAKTVYGYTF
. | TRBJ2-7 | TRBV28 | TRBD1 | TGTGCCAGCAGTCGTCCGGGACAGCCCTACGAGCAGTACTTC | CASSRPGQPYEQYF
. | TRBJ1-1 | TRBV2 | . | TGTGCCAGCAGTCAAACAGGAGACGAAGCTTTCTTT | CASSQTGDEAFF
. | TRBJ2-5 | TRBV29-1 | TRBD2 | TGCAGCATCGGGTTAGCGGGGGAGACCCAGTACTTC | CSIGLAGETQYF
once | TRBJ1-1 | TRBV29-1 | . | TGCAGCGCCAGTAGGGGGAACACTGAAGCTTTCTTT | CSASRGNTEAFF
once | TRBJ1-1 | TRBV18 | . | TGTGCCAGCTCGCAACTAACAGGGACGGGGACTGAAGCTTTCTTT | CASSQLTGTGTEAFF
once | TRBJ1-1 | TRBV7-9 | . | TGTGCCAGCAGCTCTACAGTGGTTAACACTGAAGCTTTCTTT | CASSSTVVNTEAFF
. | TRBJ1-4 | TRBV5-1 | . | TGCGCCAGCAGCTTGAGAGGGGAGGGGGCTAATGAAAAACTGTTTTTT | CASSLRGEGANEKLFF
. | TRBJ1-1 | TRBV14 | . | TGTGCCAGCAGCCGACTAGGGAACACTGAAGCTTTCTTT | CASSRLGNTEAFF
. | TRBJ2-3 | TRBV2 | TRBD2 | TGTGCCAGCAGTGAATATTGGACTAGCGAACGCACAGATACGCAGTATTTT | CASSEYWTSERTDTQYF
. | TRBJ2-7 | TRBV2 | TRBD2 | TGTGCCAGCAGTGAAGCTTCCCGGGGGGGGCCTGTGTACGAGCAGTACTTC | CASSEASRGGPVYEQYF
. | TRBJ2-1 | TRBV14 | . | TGTGCCAGCAGCCAGATTGGGGGAGGTCCCAATGAGCAGTTCTTC | CASSQIGGGPNEQFF
. | TRBJ2-5 | TRBV6-6 | TRBD2 | TGTGCCAGCACTCGAGCCGGGACTAGCGGGAGCGGAGAGACCCAGTACTTC | CASTRAGTSGSGETQYF
. | TRBJ2-3 | TRBV21-1 | . | TGTGCCAGCAGCCTGAGACAGGGTTGTTGCACAGATACGCAGTATTTT | CASSLRQGCCTDTQYF
. | TRBJ1-6 | TRBV6-6 | TRBD1 | TGTGCCAGCAGATCCTCGGGACAGGGGAGTTCACCCCTCCACTTT | CASRSSGQGSSPLHF
. | TRBJ1-4 | TRBV6-5 | . | TGTGCCAGCAGTTACTCACCCGGGGATGAAAAACTGTTTTTT | CASSYSPGDEKLFF
. | TRBJ1-4 | TRBV4-1 | . | TGCGCCAGCAATGCGGGAATAGGAAGAACTAATGAAAAACTGTTTTTT | CASNAGIGRTNEKLFF
. | TRBJ1-2 | TRBV18 | TRBD1 | TGTGCCAGCTCCCCGGACGAGGACAGGGTAGTATATGGCTACACCTTC | CASSPDEDRVVYGYTF
few | TRBJ1-5 | TRBV15 | . | TGTGCCACCAGCAACAGGGTGAACCAGCCCCAGCATTTT | CATSNRVNQPQHF
. | TRBJ2-1 | TRBV5-1 | . | TGCGCCAGCAGCTGGATGACAGGTTCCTACAATGAGCAGTTCTTC | CASSWMTGSYNEQFF
. | TRBJ1-1 | TRBV18 | . | TGTGCCAGCTCACTACTCCTCGGAGGACTGAACACTGAAGCTTTCTTT | CASSLLLGGLNTEAFF
. | TRBJ1-6 | TRBV10-3 | . | TGTGCCATCGGAGGGGCCGCAAGGTCACCCCTCCACTTT | CAIGGAARSPLHF
. | TRBJ1-5 | TRBV27 | . | TGTGCCAGCAGTGGAAGCGGGAGCAATCAGCCCCAGCATTTT | CASSGSGSNQPQHF
. | TRBJ2-5 | TRBV18 | TRBD1 | TGTGCCAGCTCACCACCGAGGCGGACAGGGGGAGTAGAGACCCAGTACTTC | CASSPPRRTGGVETQYF
. | TRBJ2-2 | TRBV27 | TRBD2 | TGTGCCACCGGGAGGCGCGGGACTACGAACACCGGGGAGCTGTTTTTT | CATGRRGTTNTGELFF
. | TRBJ2-1 | TRBV21-1 | . | TGTGCCAGCAGCAAAGCGTCCAACTCCTACAATGAGCAGTTCTTC | CASSKASNSYNEQFF
. | TRBJ1-5 | TRBV18 | . | TGTGCCAGCTCGTTGGCCGAGGGAGCGGGCCAGCCCCAGCATTTT | CASSLAEGAGQPQHF
. | TRBJ2-7 | TRBV5-1 | . | TGCGCCAGCAGCTTTGAGGGAGGACCTTACGAGCAGTACTTC | CASSFEGGPYEQYF